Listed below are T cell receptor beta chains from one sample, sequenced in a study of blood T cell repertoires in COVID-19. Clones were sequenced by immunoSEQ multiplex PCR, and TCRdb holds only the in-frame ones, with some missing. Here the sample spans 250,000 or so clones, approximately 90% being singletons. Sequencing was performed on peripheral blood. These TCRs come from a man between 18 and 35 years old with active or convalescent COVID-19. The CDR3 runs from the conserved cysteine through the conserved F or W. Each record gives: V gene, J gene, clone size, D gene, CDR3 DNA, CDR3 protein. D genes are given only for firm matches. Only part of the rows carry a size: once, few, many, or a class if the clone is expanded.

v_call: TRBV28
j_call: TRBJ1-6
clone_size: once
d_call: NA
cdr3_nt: TGTGCCAGCAGTTTTTTTCGGGTGCCCGACACGGGACTTAATTCACCCCTCCACTTT
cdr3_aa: CASSFFRVPDTGLNSPLHF

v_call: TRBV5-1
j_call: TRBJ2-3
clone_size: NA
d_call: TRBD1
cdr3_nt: TGCGCCAGCAGCTTGGGCGGACAGGGGTATACGCAGTATTTT
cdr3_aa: CASSLGGQGYTQYF

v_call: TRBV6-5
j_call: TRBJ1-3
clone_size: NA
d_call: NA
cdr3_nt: TGTGCCAGCAGGTCGTCAGGACAGCAGGGAAACACCATATATTTT
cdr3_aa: CASRSSGQQGNTIYF

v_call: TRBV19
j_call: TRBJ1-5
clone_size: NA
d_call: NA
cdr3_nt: TGTGCCAGTAGTCCTCGGGCAGGGCATAACAATCAGCCCCAGCATTTT
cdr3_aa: CASSPRAGHNNQPQHF

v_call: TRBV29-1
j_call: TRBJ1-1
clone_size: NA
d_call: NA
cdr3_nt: TGCAGCTTCGACAGGATCATGAACACTGAAGCTTTCTTT
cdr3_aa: CSFDRIMNTEAFF

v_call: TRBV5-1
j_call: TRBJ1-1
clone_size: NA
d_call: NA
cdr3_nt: TGCGCCAGCAGCTTCCATGACATGAACACTGAAGCTTTCTTT
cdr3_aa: CASSFHDMNTEAFF

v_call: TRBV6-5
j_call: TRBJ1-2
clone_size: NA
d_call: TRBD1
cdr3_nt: TGTGCCAGCAGTCGGACAGGGGCCTATGGCTACACCTTC
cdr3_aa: CASSRTGAYGYTF

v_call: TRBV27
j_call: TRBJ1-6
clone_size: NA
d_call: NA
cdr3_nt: TGTGCCAGCAGTTTAATTTCAGGGGTTGGATCACCCCTCCACTTT
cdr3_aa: CASSLISGVGSPLHF

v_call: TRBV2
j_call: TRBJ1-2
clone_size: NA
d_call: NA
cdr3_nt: TGTGCCAGCAGTGAGGTGACAAATTATGGCTACACCTTC
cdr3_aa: CASSEVTNYGYTF

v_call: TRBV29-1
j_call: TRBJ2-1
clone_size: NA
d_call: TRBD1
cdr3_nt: TGCAGCGTCATGACAGGGGGCCTTCGCAATGAGCAGTTCTTC
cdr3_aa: CSVMTGGLRNEQFF

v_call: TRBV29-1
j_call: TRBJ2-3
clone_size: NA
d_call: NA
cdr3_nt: TGCAGCGTTGGAGGGGGGGCGGGAGATACGCAGTATTTT
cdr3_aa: CSVGGGAGDTQYF

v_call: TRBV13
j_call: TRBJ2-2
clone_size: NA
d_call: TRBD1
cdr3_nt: TGTGCCAGCATCCTCGGACAGGGGGGCACCGGGGAGCTGTTTTTT
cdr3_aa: CASILGQGGTGELFF

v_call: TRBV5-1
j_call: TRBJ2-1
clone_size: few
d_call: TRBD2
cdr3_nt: TGCGCCAACGACCGTGGGAGGGGCGCGAGGGATGAGCAGTTCTTC
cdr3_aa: CANDRGRGARDEQFF

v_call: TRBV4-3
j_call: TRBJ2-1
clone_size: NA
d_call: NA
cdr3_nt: TGCGCCAGCAGCGTACAGCCCGTAGGGGATGAGCAGTTCTTC
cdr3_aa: CASSVQPVGDEQFF

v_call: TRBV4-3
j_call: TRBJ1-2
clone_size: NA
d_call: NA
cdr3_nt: TGCGCCAGCAGCCTCTCCTGGACCGGGCGAGGGAGTGGCTACACCTTC
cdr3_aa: CASSLSWTGRGSGYTF

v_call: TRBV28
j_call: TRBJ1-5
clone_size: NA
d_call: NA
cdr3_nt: TGTGCCAGCAGTTCTAGCAGAGACGATCAGCCCCAGCATTTT
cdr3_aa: CASSSSRDDQPQHF

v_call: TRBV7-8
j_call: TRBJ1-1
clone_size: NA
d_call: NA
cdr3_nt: TGTGCCAGCAGCTTGACAGGTGACACTGAAGCTTTCTTT
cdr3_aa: CASSLTGDTEAFF

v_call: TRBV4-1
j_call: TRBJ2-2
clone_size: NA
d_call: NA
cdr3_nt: TGCGCCAGCAGCCCTACTCCGGGACAAAGAACCTCGAACACCGGGGAGCTGTTTTTT
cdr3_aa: CASSPTPGQRTSNTGELFF

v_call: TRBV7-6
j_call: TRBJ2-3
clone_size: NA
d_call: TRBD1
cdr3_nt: TGTGCCAGCAGCAAGAGACAGGGCGGTACAGATACGCAGTATTTT
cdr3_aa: CASSKRQGGTDTQYF

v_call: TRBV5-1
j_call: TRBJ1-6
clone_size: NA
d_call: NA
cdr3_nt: TGCGCCAGCAGCCCCCGGACAGTGCTGGATTCACCCCTCCACTTT
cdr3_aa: CASSPRTVLDSPLHF

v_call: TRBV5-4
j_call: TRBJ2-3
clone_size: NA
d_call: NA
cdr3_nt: TGTGCCAGCAGCTTAGCCAGGTCCATCACAGATACGCAGTATTTT
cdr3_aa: CASSLARSITDTQYF

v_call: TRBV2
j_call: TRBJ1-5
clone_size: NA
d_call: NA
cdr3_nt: TGTGCCAGCAGAGGGGCGGGAACAGCTAATCAGCCCCAGCATTTT
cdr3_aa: CASRGAGTANQPQHF

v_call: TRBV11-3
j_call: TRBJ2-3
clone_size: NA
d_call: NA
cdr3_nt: TGTGCCAGCAGCTTAGATGCGGGCGAAAGCACAGATACGCAGTATTTT
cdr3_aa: CASSLDAGESTDTQYF

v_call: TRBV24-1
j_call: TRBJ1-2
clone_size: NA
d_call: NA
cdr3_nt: TGTGCCACCAGTGGAGGGATCGACTATGGCTACACCTTC
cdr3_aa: CATSGGIDYGYTF

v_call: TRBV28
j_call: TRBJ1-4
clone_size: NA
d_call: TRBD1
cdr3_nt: TGTGCCAGCAGTTCCCCGGGACAGCAAAATGAAAAACTGTTTTTT
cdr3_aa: CASSSPGQQNEKLFF

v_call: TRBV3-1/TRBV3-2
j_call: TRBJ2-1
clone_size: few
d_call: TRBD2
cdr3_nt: TGTGCCAGCAGTTCGACTAGCGGGAGGGTCTACAATGAGCAGTTCTTC
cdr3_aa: CASSSTSGRVYNEQFF

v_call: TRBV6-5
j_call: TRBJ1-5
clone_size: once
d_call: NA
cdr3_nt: TGTGCCAGCAGTTACTCCAGGGAACTATTTCAGCCCCAGCATTTT
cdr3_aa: CASSYSRELFQPQHF

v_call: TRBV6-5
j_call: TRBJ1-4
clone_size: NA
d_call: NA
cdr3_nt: TGTGCCAGCAGGGGCAGGGCTAATGAAAAACTGTTTTTT
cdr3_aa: CASRGRANEKLFF

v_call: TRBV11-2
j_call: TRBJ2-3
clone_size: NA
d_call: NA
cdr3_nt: TGTGCCAGCAGCTTATATTCTAGGAGCGACACAGATACGCAGTATTTT
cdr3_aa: CASSLYSRSDTDTQYF

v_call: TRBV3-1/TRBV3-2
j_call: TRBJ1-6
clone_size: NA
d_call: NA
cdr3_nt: TGTGCCAGCAGCCAAGATCAGGGCAGGGCTTATAATTCACCCCTCCACTTT
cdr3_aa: CASSQDQGRAYNSPLHF

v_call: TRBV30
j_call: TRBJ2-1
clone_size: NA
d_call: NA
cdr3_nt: TGTGCCTGGACCTGGGAGGGGGTCAATGAGCAGTTCTTC
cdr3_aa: CAWTWEGVNEQFF

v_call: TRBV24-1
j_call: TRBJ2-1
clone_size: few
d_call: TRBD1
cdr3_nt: TGTGCCACCGACCCCGGGACAGGGGGTCCCAATGAGCAGTTCTTC
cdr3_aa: CATDPGTGGPNEQFF

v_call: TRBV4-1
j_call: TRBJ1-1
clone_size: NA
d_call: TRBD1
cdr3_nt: TGCGCCAGCGGACAGGGTATCAACACTGAAGCTTTCTTT
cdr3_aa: CASGQGINTEAFF

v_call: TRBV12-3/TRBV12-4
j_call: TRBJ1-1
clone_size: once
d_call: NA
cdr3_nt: TGTGCCAGCAGTTATGACACGAACACTGAAGCTTTCTTT
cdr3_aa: CASSYDTNTEAFF

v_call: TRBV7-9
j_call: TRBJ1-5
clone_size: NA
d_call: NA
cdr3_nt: TGTGCCAGCAGCTTTCTTTCGGAGCCCCAGCATTTT
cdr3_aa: CASSFLSEPQHF

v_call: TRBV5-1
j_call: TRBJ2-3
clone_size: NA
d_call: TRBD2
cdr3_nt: TGCGCCAGCAGCTCCGGGGGGGCTATAACAGATACGCAGTATTTT
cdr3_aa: CASSSGGAITDTQYF

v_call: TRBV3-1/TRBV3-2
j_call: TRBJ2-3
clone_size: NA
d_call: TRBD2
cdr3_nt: TGTGCCAGCAGCCGTCGACTAGCGGGAGAAGCAGATACGCAGTATTTT
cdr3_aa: CASSRRLAGEADTQYF

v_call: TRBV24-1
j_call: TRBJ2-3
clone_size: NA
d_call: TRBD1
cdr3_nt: TGTGCCACCAGTGATTTTAGTGGGACAGGGGGCACAGATACGCAGTATTTT
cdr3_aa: CATSDFSGTGGTDTQYF

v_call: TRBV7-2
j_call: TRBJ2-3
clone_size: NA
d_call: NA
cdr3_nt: TGTGCCAGCAGCTTCCGACACTCTAGCACAGATACGCAGTATTTT
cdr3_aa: CASSFRHSSTDTQYF

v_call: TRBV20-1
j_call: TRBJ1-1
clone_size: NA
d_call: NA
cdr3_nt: TGCAGTGCTAGTCTGGGGGGGATGTTCACTGAAGCTTTCTTT
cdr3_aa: CSASLGGMFTEAFF

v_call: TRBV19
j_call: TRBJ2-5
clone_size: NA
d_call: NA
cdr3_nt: TGTGCCAGTAGTATAGATGTGCCCCGCGGCGAGACCCAGTACTTC
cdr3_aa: CASSIDVPRGETQYF

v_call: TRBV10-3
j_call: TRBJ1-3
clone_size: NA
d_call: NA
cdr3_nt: TGTGCCACTGCAGGTGACTCTGGAAACACCATATATTTT
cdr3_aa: CATAGDSGNTIYF